Listed below are T cell receptor beta chains from one sample, sequenced in a study of human T cells and chemical hapten exposure. TCRdb redid the calling of the RACE reads with MiXCR, one entry per CDR3 protein. The repertoire includes under 450,000 distinct CDR3 sequences, about 6% of them detected once, and 5% to 6% sits in the top ten. The sample consisted of whole blood, taken in connection with sensitization to the hapten diphenylcyclopropenone (DPC). The source of these receptors is a woman between 18 and 29 years old with alopecia areata. Some clones in this sample may be carry-over from other donors' samples. The CDR3 runs from the conserved cysteine through the conserved F or W. The D gene is left open where the match is weak. Size is omitted from some rows. Given values are once, few, many or a class for expanded clones.

j_gene,d_gene,abundance,v_gene,CDR3aa,CDR3nt
TRBJ2-5,TRBD2,few,TRBV29-1,CSAGGQETQYF,TGCAGCGCGGGAGGTCAAGAGACCCAGTACTTC
TRBJ2-4,NA,many,TRBV5-1,CASREQQRDIQYF,TGCGCCAGCAGGGAACAGCAGAGAGACATTCAGTACTTC
TRBJ2-2,NA,few,TRBV10-3,CAIRSGQTGELFF,TGTGCCATCAGGAGTGGACAGACCGGGGAGCTGTTTTTT
TRBJ1-1,NA,few,TRBV20-1,CSARGVGAEAFF,TGCAGTGCTAGAGGGGTCGGGGCCGAAGCTTTCTTT
TRBJ2-1,NA,NA,TRBV7-2,CASSFSFNEQFF,TGTGCCAGCAGCTTTAGTTTCAATGAGCAGTTCTTC
TRBJ1-1,TRBD1,few,TRBV29-1,CSVGSIWTGENTEAFF,TGCAGCGTTGGGTCTATCTGGACAGGGGAGAACACTGAAGCTTTCTTT
TRBJ1-5,NA,many,TRBV6-2/TRBV6-3,CASWSGNQPQHF,TGTGCCAGCTGGTCGGGCAATCAGCCCCAGCATTTT
TRBJ2-6,NA,few,TRBV7-2,CASGASGANVLTF,TGTGCCAGCGGAGCCTCTGGGGCCAACGTCCTGACTTTC
TRBJ2-6,NA,NA,TRBV12-5,CASGLPGSGANVLTF,TGTGCTAGTGGTTTGCCCGGGTCTGGGGCCAACGTCCTGACTTTC
TRBJ2-5,NA,few,TRBV5-6,CASSPGHERYLVQYF,TGTGCCAGCAGCCCGGGACACGAACGGTATTTAGTCCAGTACTTC
TRBJ1-5,NA,many,TRBV4-3,CASSLTRTQPQHF,TGCGCCAGCAGCCTTACCAGGACGCAGCCCCAGCATTTT
TRBJ1-5,TRBD1,many,TRBV7-9,CASSDLTGEKQPQHF,TGTGCCAGCAGCGATCTGACAGGGGAGAAACAGCCCCAGCATTTT
TRBJ2-7,NA,NA,TRBV6-5,CASSYSGEHYEQYF,TGTGCCAGCAGTTACTCCGGGGAGCACTACGAGCAGTACTTC
TRBJ1-2,NA,many,TRBV29-1,CSVLPWGGSFGYTF,TGCAGCGTACTCCCCTGGGGCGGGTCCTTTGGCTACACCTTC
TRBJ2-1,TRBD1,NA,TRBV18,CASSPDRVGNEQFF,TGTGCCAGCTCACCGGACAGGGTAGGCAATGAGCAGTTCTTC
TRBJ1-1,NA,NA,TRBV12-5,CASGSSTGTLNTEAFF,TGTGCTAGTGGTTCTTCCACCGGGACATTGAACACTGAAGCTTTCTTT
TRBJ2-1,TRBD1,few,TRBV14,CASSPTPTGAWFF,TGTGCCAGCAGCCCCACCCCGACAGGGGCCTGGTTCTTC
TRBJ1-1,NA,NA,TRBV6-6,CASSIHRDLNTEAFF,TGTGCCAGCAGTATCCACAGGGACCTAAACACTGAAGCTTTCTTT
TRBJ2-2,NA,NA,TRBV28,CASNPGRATGELFF,TGTGCCAGCAACCCAGGGCGCGCCACCGGGGAGCTGTTTTTT
TRBJ2-6,NA,NA,TRBV25-1,CATSFGAGANVLTF,TGTGCCACCAGTTTTGGGGCTGGGGCCAACGTCCTGACTTTC
TRBJ2-1,NA,many,TRBV29-1,CSVAVPEKSYNEQFF,TGCAGCGTAGCGGTCCCCGAAAAATCCTACAATGAGCAGTTCTTC
TRBJ2-3,NA,few,TRBV4-3,CASSQGGFGGSTDTQYF,TGCGCCAGCAGCCAAGGCGGATTTGGGGGGTCCACAGATACGCAGTATTTT
TRBJ1-1,TRBD1,many,TRBV6-1,CASRTGGVTEAFF,TGTGCCAGCAGAACAGGGGGAGTCACTGAAGCTTTCTTT
TRBJ2-3,NA,few,TRBV27,CASTLYAGTDTQYF,TGTGCCAGCACCCTATACGCAGGCACAGATACGCAGTATTTT
TRBJ2-1,TRBD2,NA,TRBV20-1,CSAALAGGSYNEQFF,TGCAGTGCAGCCCTAGCGGGGGGGTCCTACAATGAGCAGTTCTTC
TRBJ1-4,NA,NA,TRBV20-1,CSARGDWEDEKLFF,TGCAGTGCTAGGGGGGACTGGGAGGATGAAAAACTGTTTTTT
TRBJ1-1,NA,many,TRBV20-1,CSPGGPRGAGAGTEAFF,TGCAGTCCCGGGGGACCACGGGGGGCAGGAGCTGGCACTGAAGCTTTCTTT
TRBJ2-3,TRBD1,many,TRBV4-2,CASSQDEGQGTQYF,TGTGCCAGCAGCCAGGACGAGGGACAGGGCACGCAGTATTTT
TRBJ2-7,NA,NA,TRBV2,CASSFRGNSYEQYF,TGTGCCAGCAGCTTCCGGGGCAACTCCTACGAGCAGTACTTC
TRBJ2-5,NA,NA,TRBV12-3/TRBV12-4,CASSWTAFGAQYF,TGTGCCAGCAGTTGGACCGCCTTCGGGGCCCAGTACTTC
TRBJ2-2,TRBD1,NA,TRBV6-2/TRBV6-3,CASSYGTGNTGELFF,TGTGCCAGCAGTTATGGGACAGGGAACACCGGGGAGCTGTTTTTT
TRBJ2-3,TRBD1,NA,TRBV5-1,CASSFSGTGGDTQYF,TGCGCCAGCAGCTTTTCCGGGACAGGGGGCGATACGCAGTATTTT
TRBJ1-4,NA,NA,TRBV18,CASSPQGRDEKLFF,TGTGCCAGCTCACCGCAGGGCCGGGATGAAAAACTGTTTTTT
TRBJ2-4,NA,few,TRBV7-2,CASSLEPREPKNIQYF,TGTGCCAGCAGCTTAGAACCCCGCGAGCCCAAAAACATTCAGTACTTC
TRBJ2-2,NA,NA,TRBV7-2,CASSLARQNTGELFF,TGTGCCAGCAGCTTAGCGCGACAGAACACCGGGGAGCTGTTTTTT
TRBJ2-3,NA,many,TRBV20-1,CSAGRSTDTQYF,TGCAGTGCTGGCCGTAGCACAGATACGCAGTATTTT
TRBJ2-2,NA,NA,TRBV6-2/TRBV6-3,CASTFYRDTGELFF,TGTGCCAGTACGTTCTATCGGGACACCGGGGAGCTGTTTTTT
TRBJ2-2,TRBD1,NA,TRBV11-3,CASSLGSGQGATGELFF,TGTGCCAGCAGCTTAGGATCGGGACAGGGGGCCACCGGGGAGCTGTTTTTT
TRBJ2-6,NA,NA,TRBV12-3/TRBV12-4,CASSLAGTGANVLTF,TGTGCCAGCAGTTTAGCGGGAACTGGGGCCAACGTCCTGACTTTC
TRBJ2-1,NA,NA,TRBV4-3,CASSQEGYEQFF,TGCGCCAGCAGCCAAGAAGGGTATGAGCAGTTCTTC
TRBJ2-1,NA,few,TRBV27,CASSSRQVAYNEQFF,TGTGCCAGCAGTTCACGACAGGTAGCGTACAATGAGCAGTTCTTC
TRBJ2-1,TRBD2,NA,TRBV4-3,CASSPLGTSGNEQFF,TGCGCCAGCAGCCCCTTAGGGACTAGCGGGAATGAGCAGTTCTTC
TRBJ1-2,NA,many,TRBV9,CASSTIANYGYTF,TGTGCCAGCAGCACGATAGCTAACTATGGCTACACCTTC
TRBJ1-1,NA,many,TRBV6-5,CASSFGSLNTEAFF,TGTGCCAGCAGTTTCGGATCTCTGAACACTGAAGCTTTCTTT
TRBJ2-7,TRBD1,NA,TRBV28,CASSPGQVSYEQYF,TGTGCCAGCAGTCCGGGACAGGTCTCCTACGAGCAGTACTTC
TRBJ1-4,TRBD1,many,TRBV6-1,CASSETPAGDSNEKLFF,TGTGCCAGCAGTGAAACCCCCGCCGGGGACAGCAATGAAAAACTGTTTTTT
TRBJ2-5,NA,few,TRBV6-5,CASSYLRTGRQETQYF,TGTGCCAGCAGTTACCTTCGGACGGGCCGCCAAGAGACCCAGTACTTC
TRBJ1-6,NA,NA,TRBV6-5,CASSTTPSPLHF,TGTGCCAGCAGTACTACCCCCTCGCCCCTCCACTTT
TRBJ2-7,NA,few,TRBV20-1,CSARVDYEQYF,TGCAGTGCCCGGGTGGATTACGAGCAGTACTTC
TRBJ1-6,TRBD1,many,TRBV6-5,CASRTGGDTLKPLHF,TGTGCCAGCAGGACAGGGGGGGATACCCTTAAACCCCTCCACTTT
TRBJ2-7,NA,many,TRBV7-9,CASSPRMGGQRAYEQYF,TGTGCCAGCAGCCCCAGAATGGGGGGACAGCGAGCCTACGAGCAGTACTTC
TRBJ2-5,NA,many,TRBV29-1,CSVEDPSLRQETQYF,TGCAGCGTTGAAGACCCGTCCCTCCGACAAGAGACCCAGTACTTC
TRBJ1-2,NA,many,TRBV5-1,CASSSYSGGYTF,TGCGCCAGCAGCTCTTACAGTGGCGGCTACACCTTC